This paragraph covers one T cell receptor beta chain sequence. Its antigen is not identified. The sample originates from a study of siplizumab effects on memory and regulatory T cells. Generated by immunoSEQ multiplex PCR, the TCRdb table keeps only in-frame clones and is missing some. The sample contains about 82,000 clones, over 80% of which appear only once. After removal of 5 bases from V and 0 bases from J, the junction contained 7 bases not matched to a gene. The CDR3 extends over 16 amino acids. Germline assignment: CDR1 SGHVS and CDR2 FNYEAQ. Study-level findings and limits: Proliferating Tregs' suppressive function in siplizumab cultures went unconfirmed. A major contribution to the alloresponse seemed to be made by naive T cells, which seemed more diverse than memory cells. Roughly 75-95% of dividing CD4+ or CD8+ clones were without an attributable naive or memory phenotype.

The chain uses TRBV7-6 and TRBJ1-3; 7 bases fit TRBD1. This TCR was sampled from a human donor in good health. The specimen sequenced was Tregs sorted from blood. The CDR3 nucleotides are TGTGCCAGCAGCCGAGGGGGCTTTAGCTCTGGAAACACCATATATTTT. It encodes CASSRGGFSSGNTIYF.